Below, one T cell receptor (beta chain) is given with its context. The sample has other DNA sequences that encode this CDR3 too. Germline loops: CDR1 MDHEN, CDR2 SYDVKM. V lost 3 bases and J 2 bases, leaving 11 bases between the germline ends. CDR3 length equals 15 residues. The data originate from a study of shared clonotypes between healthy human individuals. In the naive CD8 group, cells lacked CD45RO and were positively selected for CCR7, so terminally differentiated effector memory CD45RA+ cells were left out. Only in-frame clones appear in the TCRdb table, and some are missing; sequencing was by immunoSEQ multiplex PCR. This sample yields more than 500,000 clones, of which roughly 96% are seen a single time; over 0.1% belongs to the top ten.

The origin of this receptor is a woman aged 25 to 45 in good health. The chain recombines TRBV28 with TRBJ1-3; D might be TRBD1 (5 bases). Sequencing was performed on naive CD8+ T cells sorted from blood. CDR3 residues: CASSLGLGAGNTIYF. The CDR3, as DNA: TGTGCCAGCAGTTTGGGATTAGGGGCTGGAAACACCATATATTTT.